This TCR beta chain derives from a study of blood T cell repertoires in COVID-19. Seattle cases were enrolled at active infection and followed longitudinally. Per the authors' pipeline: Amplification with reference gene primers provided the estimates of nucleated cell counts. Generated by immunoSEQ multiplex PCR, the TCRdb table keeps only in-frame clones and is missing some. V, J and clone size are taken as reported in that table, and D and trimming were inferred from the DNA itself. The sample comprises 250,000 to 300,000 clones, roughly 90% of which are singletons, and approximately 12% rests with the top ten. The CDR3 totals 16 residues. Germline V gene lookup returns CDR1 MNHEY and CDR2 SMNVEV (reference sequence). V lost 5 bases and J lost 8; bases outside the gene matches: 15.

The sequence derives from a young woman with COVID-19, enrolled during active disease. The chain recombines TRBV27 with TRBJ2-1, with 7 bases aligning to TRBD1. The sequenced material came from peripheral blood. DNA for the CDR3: TGTGCCAGCAGTCCGGTGGGGACAGTTGGTATGGATGAGCAGTTCTTC. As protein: CASSPVGTVGMDEQFF.